The present T cell receptor beta chain was sequenced within a study of OX40 agonist ivuxolimab in advanced cancers. Study in general: Every 2 weeks, ivuxolimab was infused into the patients intravenously at between 0.01 and 10 mg/kg.

Study-wide findings and caveats: The investigators did not determine what antigen specificity the expanded peripheral T cells had. CD8+ T cells averaged more expanded clones than CD4+. Certain nonresponders likewise exhibited a low normalized T-cell clonal expansion.

Clones were read by immunoSEQ multiplex PCR, and TCRdb kept only the in-frame ones, dropping some. The sample lists about 46,000 clones, around 85% occurring once. A note on this clone: Its target is not known.

Germline V gene lookup returns CDR1 WNHNN and CDR2 SYGVQD (reference sequence). The CDR3 is 14 amino acids. With 5 bases clipped from V and 3 bases from J, the junction kept 3 bases outside the gene matches. The receptor's source is an adult with an advanced solid tumor such as melanoma, head and neck, liver or kidney cancer. Sequencing used CD4+ or CD8+ T cells sorted from blood, obtained in a trial of the OX40 agonist ivuxolimab. The V call is TRBV10-1, the J call TRBJ2-2, with 7 bases aligning to TRBD2. CDR3 loop: CASSLGGDTGELFF. The CDR3 DNA follows: TGCGCCAGCAGTCTGGGGGGGGACACCGGGGAGCTGTTTTTT.